The 4 T cell receptor beta chains below all came from one sample that was sequenced in a study of beta chain features in type 1 diabetes. What was sequenced were expressed TCRB transcripts, since all of the isolated RNA had been reverse transcribed. Measured with immunoSEQ multiplex PCR; TCRdb has only the in-frame clones, and not every one. The data show 35,000 to 45,000 clones, about two thirds seen once. The sample was Tregs from blood. The receptor source for this set is a woman in her 30s in good health.

J is TRBJ1-2 and V is TRBV30, with 7 nucleotides matching TRBD1. CDR1 GTSNPN and CDR2 SVGIG come from the germline V gene (reference sequence). The J segment lost 4 bases and the V segment lost 1 base, leaving 0 bases of the junction unmatched. This CDR3 spans 12 amino acids. For the CDR3, the DNA is TGTGCCTGGAGTGGACAGGGCTATGGCTACACCTTC. Its protein is CAWSGQGYGYTF.

J is TRBJ2-2 and V is TRBV13; the match to TRBD1 covers 7 bases. V lost 4 bases, J lost 4 bases, and 6 bases stayed unmatched. The CDR3 covers 15 residues. In germline, CDR1 is PRHDT, CDR2 FYEKMQ (reference sequence). The CDR3, as DNA: TGTGCCAGCAGCTCAGGGACAGTCTCCACCGGGGAGCTGTTTTTT. Residues: CASSSGTVSTGELFF. The full variable domain, with the rest looked up from reference TRBV13 and TRBJ2-2, is AAGVIQSPRHLIKEKRETATLKCYPIPRHDTVYWYQQGPGQDPQFLISFYEKMQSDKGSIPDRFSAQQFSDYHSELNMSSLELGDSALYFCASSSGTVSTGELFFGEGSRLTVL.

This chain links TRBV20-1 with TRBJ2-1; the D is unclear. The CDR3 spans 11 residues. Germline loops: CDR1 DFQATT, CDR2 SNEGSKA (reference sequence). Trimming pared 3 bases from V and 9 bases from J, leaving 9 bases between. CDR3 region: CSASSPGEQFF. Written as DNA, the CDR3 is TGCAGTGCTAGCTCTCCGGGTGAGCAGTTCTTC.

V is TRBV28 and J is TRBJ2-1; 8 nucleotides match TRBD2. The germline V gene has CDR1 MDHEN and CDR2 SYDVKM. V shed 6 bases and J 7 bases; nucleotides not matched to a gene: 8. The CDR3 is 14 residues long. This chain's CDR3 is CASSVSGRWNEQFF. The CDR3 region has the DNA TGTGCCAGCAGCGTGAGCGGGAGATGGAATGAGCAGTTCTTC.